A single sample is the source of the 18 T cell receptor beta chains below, sequenced in a study of a mutant IDH1 vaccine in newly diagnosed glioma. Time point meaning: baseline, week 1 (first vaccination visit). As to treatment: pre-vaccination baseline after standard-of-care therapy. The protocol was immunoSEQ multiplex PCR, while the TCRdb copy is restricted to in-frame clones and leaves out a portion. The sample consists of about 46,000 clones, about 83% of them appearing once. The source was PBMCs, collected from a glioma patient treated with radiotherapy, temozolomide or both. The receptors shown here come from a woman between 40 and 55 years old with glioma.

Here the CDR3 DNA reads TGTGCCAGCAGCTTAGTTGGACGGGGCCTTGAAGCTTTCTTT. Protein: CASSLVGRGLEAFF. The chain recombines TRBV11-2 with TRBJ1-1, with D possibly TRBD1 on 5 matching bases. Germline V CDR1 and CDR2: SGHAT, FQNNGV. With 1 base removed from V and 7 bases from J, the gap between germline ends came to 13 bases. The CDR3 extends over 14 amino acids.

The V gene is TRBV10-3, the J gene TRBJ2-5, with no clear D. This CDR3 contains 14 residues. Germline V gives CDR1 ENHRY, CDR2 SYGVKD. Trimming pared 0 bases from V and 2 bases from J, leaving 7 bases between. The CDR3 sequence is CAISESRFQETQYF. The CDR3 DNA reads as TGTGCCATCAGTGAGTCGAGGTTTCAAGAGACCCAGTACTTC.

This clone was recorded once. This chain joins TRBV7-8 and TRBJ2-5, with D perhaps TRBD1 (6 bases). The CDR3 has 12 amino acids. Germline V gene lookup returns CDR1 SGHVS and CDR2 FQNEAQ. V lost 5 bases and J lost 5, with 9 bases in between. For the CDR3, the DNA is TGTGCCAGCAGCAGCGGACAGGAGACCCAGTACTTC. Translated, it gives CASSSGQETQYF.

The chain has TRBV5-6 and TRBJ1-2, with 7 nucleotides matching TRBD1. The CDR3 is made up of 13 amino acids. After removal of 4 bases from V and 4 bases from J, the junction contained 4 bases not matched to a gene. The germline gives CDR1 SGHDT, CDR2 YYEEEE. The CDR3: CASSLDRVYGYTF. The CDR3 bases are TGTGCCAGCAGCCTCGACAGGGTCTATGGCTACACCTTC.

The rearrangement links TRBV10-3 to TRBJ2-5; D might be TRBD1 or TRBD2, each matching 5 bases. This CDR3 region has 12 residues. Germline CDR1 ENHRY, CDR2 SYGVKD. V lost 10 bases and J 5 bases, leaving 14 bases between the germline ends. The CDR3 here is CASRGVHETQYF. CDR3 sequence (DNA): TGTGCCAGTCGAGGGGTGCACGAGACCCAGTACTTC.

With respect to this clone: The junction and the germline gene differ at one end; a read error may be behind it. The chain recombines TRBV7-2 with TRBJ1-2, with 8 nucleotides matching TRBD1. Germline CDR1 reads SGHTA; CDR2 reads FQGNSA. The CDR3 length is 13 residues. CDR3 region: CASNPQDRDFLSF. The CDR3 region has the DNA TGTGCCAGCAACCCCCAGGACAGGGACTTTCTAAGTTTC.

This chain joins TRBV6-6 and TRBJ2-1; D is uncertain. V was cut by 5 bases and J by 0 bases, with 8 bases left in between. CDR3 length: 14 residues. Germline-derived CDR1 and CDR2 are MNHNY and SVGAGI (reference sequence). CDR3 residues: CASSMGSSYNEQFF. In nucleotides, the CDR3 is TGTGCCAGCAGTATGGGAAGCTCCTACAATGAGCAGTTCTTC.

There are a few counts of this clone. The chain combines TRBV30 with TRBJ1-2; possibly TRBD1 for D (5 bases). Germline assignment: CDR1 GTSNPN and CDR2 SVGIG (reference sequence). This CDR3 region has 11 residues. V lost 5 bases, J lost 4 bases, and 8 bases lay in between. The CDR3 DNA follows: TGTGCCTGGTGGGGGGGCTATGGCTACACCTTC. It is translated as CAWWGGYGYTF.

The chain uses TRBV30 and TRBJ2-7; no definite D call. Between the trimmed V and J ends, which lost 1 base and 7 bases, there was a span of 8 bases. Germline CDR1 reads GTSNPN; CDR2 reads SVGIG (reference sequence). The CDR3 totals 11 residues. CDR3 nucleotides: TGTGCCTGGAGTGAAGGGCGGGAGCAGTACTTC. It specifies CAWSEGREQYF. Based on the CDR3 plus reference TRBV30 and TRBJ2-7, the full variable domain is SQTIHQWPATLVQPVGSPLSLECTVEGTSNPNLYWYRQAAGRGLQLLFYSVGIGQISSEVPQNLSASRPQDRQFILSSKKLLLSDSGFYLCAWSEGREQYFGPGTRLTVT.

The chain joins TRBV5-1 to TRBJ1-2; the match to TRBD1 covers 7 bases. Germline V gene data show CDR1 as SGHRS and CDR2 as YFSETQ. Trimming cost V 6 bases and J 5 bases; bases outside gene matches: 13. The CDR3 spans 15 residues. CDR3 sequence reads: CASTVGGTDDYGYTF. The CDR3 nucleotides read TGCGCCAGCACCGTGGGGGGGACAGATGATTATGGCTACACCTTC.

This clone has only one observation. The chain has TRBV5-4 and TRBJ2-1; no clear D. This CDR3 has 15 residues. V lost 0 bases, J lost 4 bases, and 11 bases lay in between. Germline CDR1 and CDR2: SGHNT and YYREEE (reference sequence). CDR3 loop: CASSLASTFYNEQFF. The DNA of the CDR3 is TGTGCCAGCAGCTTGGCCTCCACTTTTTACAATGAGCAGTTCTTC.

The V gene is TRBV2, the J gene TRBJ1-2; 9 bases agree with TRBD1. V shed 4 bases, J shed 12 bases, and the junction held 12 bases outside the gene matches. Germline CDR1 is SNHLY and CDR2 is FYNNEI. CDR3 length equals 14 residues. CDR3 residues: CASSGDRAGTWNTF. The CDR3 nucleotides are TGTGCCAGCAGTGGGGACAGGGCAGGGACCTGGAACACCTTC.

The chain joins TRBV30 to TRBJ1-2, with 10 bases identical to TRBD1. CDR3 length: 13 residues. Looked up from germline, CDR1 is GTSNPN and CDR2 is SVGIG (reference sequence). Trimming removed 3 bases from V and 6 bases from J; junction bases left unmatched: 4. The CDR3 DNA reads as TGTGCCTGGAGCGAAGACAGGGGGCATGGCTACACCTTC. It yields the protein CAWSEDRGHGYTF.

This CDR3 reads CASRRGTGTYEQYF. The CDR3, as DNA: TGCGCCAGCAGAAGAGGGACAGGGACCTACGAGCAGTACTTC. The chain couples TRBV5-1 to TRBJ2-7; 9 bases line up with TRBD1. Germline values: CDR1 SGHRS, CDR2 YFSETQ. The CDR3 totals 14 residues. V gave up 5 bases and J gave up 2 bases; unmatched junction bases: 5.

The J gene is TRBJ2-3, the V gene TRBV4-3, with 9 bases lining up with TRBD2. The CDR3 length is 17 residues. Losses at the gene ends were 0 bases for V and 1 base for J; bases not matched to a gene: 5. Germline V gene data show CDR1 as LGHNA and CDR2 as YSLEER. The CDR3 region is CASSQDVAGAGTDTQYF. The CDR3 DNA follows: TGCGCCAGCAGCCAAGATGTAGCGGGGGCGGGCACAGATACGCAGTATTTT.

V usage is TRBV6-6 and J usage is TRBJ1-6; 7 bases are shared with TRBD1. After removal of 4 bases from V and 6 bases from J, the junction contained 3 bases not matched to a gene. The CDR3 covers 14 residues. In germline, CDR1 is MNHNY, CDR2 SVGAGI (reference sequence). CDR3 loop: CASSWTGRNSPLHF. CDR3 coding DNA: TGTGCCAGCAGTTGGACAGGACGTAATTCACCCCTCCACTTT.

V is TRBV5-1 and J is TRBJ1-2; 7 nucleotides line up with TRBD1. The germline V gene encodes CDR1 SGHRS and CDR2 YFSETQ. V gave up 4 bases and J gave up 2 bases; unmatched junction bases: 2. The CDR3 spans 13 residues. Here the CDR3 reads CASSGGQNYGYTF. CDR3 coding DNA: TGCGCCAGCAGCGGGGGACAGAACTATGGCTACACCTTC.

This chain joins TRBV27 and TRBJ2-7, with 7 positions matching TRBD1. Per germline, CDR1 MNHEY and CDR2 SMNVEV (reference sequence). The CDR3 is made up of 13 amino acids. Losses at the gene ends were 11 bases for V and 0 bases for J; bases not matched to a gene: 7. The CDR3 sequence: CAGDRTGSYEQYF. Here the CDR3 DNA reads TGTGCCGGAGACCGGACAGGCTCCTACGAGCAGTACTTC.